The entry that follows covers one T cell receptor beta chain sequence. The antigen is unknown. H&E slides confirmed each diagnosis, reviewed by two pathologists independently. This entry belongs to a study of immune evolution from preneoplasia to lung adenocarcinoma. General study points: Later-stage lesions seemingly showed higher T cell density and diversity than normal lung. Normal lung had the highest top T cell clone frequencies.

Assay used: immunoSEQ multiplex PCR; TCRdb lists only in-frame clones, some missing. The sample includes about 7,900 clones, around four fifths of them seen just once. Germline CDR1 reads MNHNY; CDR2 reads SVGAGI (reference sequence). Trimming cost V 5 bases and J 5 bases; bases outside gene matches: 7. The CDR3 covers 15 residues. The receptor was derived from a person between 65 and 79 years old with lung adenocarcinoma. The chain joins TRBV6-6 to TRBJ2-7, with 12 bases that match TRBD1. Sequenced input: FFPE adjacent normal lung tissue. The CDR3 DNA follows: TGTGCCAGCAGTCTTCCGGGACAGGGGGCCAACGAGCAGTACTTC. Residues: CASSLPGQGANEQYF.